These T cell receptor beta chains were read from a single sample in a study of blood T cell repertoires in COVID-19. Here immunoSEQ multiplex PCR was the method, and the copy in TCRdb shows in-frame clones only, minus some. There are 500,000 to 600,000 clones in the sample; around nine tenths occur only once, and around 8% lies in the top ten. Sequencing was done on a sample of peripheral blood. The receptors stem from a woman in her 50s with COVID-19, enrolled during active disease. CDR3s include the opening cysteine and the closing phenylalanine or tryptophan. The D gene is left open where the match is weak.

j_gene: TRBJ1-5
v_gene: TRBV19
d_gene: -
CDR3nt: TGTGCCAGTACGCCGGGGGGGAGCAATCAGCCCCAGCATTTT
CDR3aa: CASTPGGSNQPQHF

j_gene: TRBJ1-1
v_gene: TRBV7-3
d_gene: TRBD1
CDR3nt: TGTGCCAGCAGCTCAAGGACAGGGGCTGAAGCTTTCTTT
CDR3aa: CASSSRTGAEAFF

j_gene: TRBJ1-2
v_gene: TRBV3-1/TRBV3-2
d_gene: -
CDR3nt: TGTGCCAGCAGCCGCCCACAGGGTCTTGGGGGCTACACCTTC
CDR3aa: CASSRPQGLGGYTF

j_gene: TRBJ1-2
v_gene: TRBV29-1
d_gene: TRBD1
CDR3nt: TGCAGCGTGGGGACAGGCTACTATGGCTACACCTTC
CDR3aa: CSVGTGYYGYTF

j_gene: TRBJ1-2
v_gene: TRBV7-2
d_gene: TRBD1
CDR3nt: TGTGCCAGCAGCTTAGGAAACAGGGGGAACTATGGCTACACCTTC
CDR3aa: CASSLGNRGNYGYTF

j_gene: TRBJ1-1
v_gene: TRBV24-1
d_gene: -
CDR3nt: TGTGCCACCCGCGGACTATTGAACACTGAAGCTTTCTTT
CDR3aa: CATRGLLNTEAFF

j_gene: TRBJ1-6
v_gene: TRBV7-4
d_gene: TRBD1
CDR3nt: TGTGCCAGCTCGAGGGGGCAGGCGAGCTCCTATAATTCACCCCTCCACTTT
CDR3aa: CASSRGQASSYNSPLHF

j_gene: TRBJ1-2
v_gene: TRBV7-3
d_gene: -
CDR3nt: TGTGCCAGCAGCTTCCTAACGGGGACTCGCTATGGCTACACCTTC
CDR3aa: CASSFLTGTRYGYTF

j_gene: TRBJ1-2
v_gene: TRBV18
d_gene: -
CDR3nt: TGTGCCAGCTCACCCTCGGCGGCAGCCTATGGCTACACCTTC
CDR3aa: CASSPSAAAYGYTF

j_gene: TRBJ2-5
v_gene: TRBV28
d_gene: TRBD1
CDR3nt: TGTGCCAGCAGTTTCTCTGACAGGGGGGCCCAGTACTTC
CDR3aa: CASSFSDRGAQYF

j_gene: TRBJ1-5
v_gene: TRBV29-1
d_gene: -
CDR3nt: TGCAGCGTTGCAGGGGTTAATCAGCCCCAGCATTTT
CDR3aa: CSVAGVNQPQHF

j_gene: TRBJ2-7
v_gene: TRBV10-3
d_gene: TRBD1
CDR3nt: TGTGCCATCAGTGAGCCTTCCGGACAGGGGCAAAACTACGAGCAGTACTTC
CDR3aa: CAISEPSGQGQNYEQYF

j_gene: TRBJ2-7
v_gene: TRBV12-3/TRBV12-4
d_gene: -
CDR3nt: TGTGCCAGCAGTTTATCTTCGGCCTACGAGCAGTACTTC
CDR3aa: CASSLSSAYEQYF

j_gene: TRBJ1-2
v_gene: TRBV19
d_gene: -
CDR3nt: TGTGCCAGTAGTCGGGACATCGGCTACACCTTC
CDR3aa: CASSRDIGYTF

j_gene: TRBJ1-6
v_gene: TRBV4-1
d_gene: -
CDR3nt: TGCGCCAGCAGCCAAGATCGGGGATTAGGTTCACCCCTCCACTTT
CDR3aa: CASSQDRGLGSPLHF

j_gene: TRBJ1-2
v_gene: TRBV30
d_gene: -
CDR3nt: TGTGCCTGGAGCCCCCAGGCATTCTATGGCTACACCTTC
CDR3aa: CAWSPQAFYGYTF